This T cell receptor (beta chain) was documented in a study of blood T cell repertoires in COVID-19. Some clones are missing from TCRdb's copy, which holds only in-frame ones; the method was immunoSEQ multiplex PCR. Among approximately 180,000 clones, 60% to 80% were seen once, and the ten largest hold less than 30%. The specimen sequenced was peripheral blood. The receptor's source is a woman aged 70-85 years with acute or convalescent COVID-19.

CDR3 loop: CAWSDFEFEAFF. The CDR3 region has the DNA TGTGCCTGGAGTGACTTTGAGTTTGAAGCTTTCTTT. V usage is TRBV30 and J usage is TRBJ1-1; D is unclear. The CDR3 has 12 amino acids. CDR1 and CDR2 (germline): GTSNPN, SVGIG (reference sequence). V was shortened by 1 base and J by 7 bases, with 10 bases between the two germline ends.